This T cell receptor (beta chain) was recovered during a study of patients and donors after allogeneic stem cell transplantation. Germline values: CDR1 MNHEY, CDR2 SVGAGI. This CDR3 has 19 residues. V lost 0 bases, J lost 0 bases, and 11 bases stayed unmatched. TCRdb reprocessed the RT-PCR reads via MiXCR and lists one record per CDR3 protein. There are 200,000 to 250,000 distinct CDR3 sequences in the sample; about 14% occur only once, and around a tenth lies in the top ten. The sequenced sample was blood, either unsorted or a sorted T cell fraction (not recorded which). The source of this sequence is a human donor who was either an allogeneic HSCT recipient or a stem cell or donor lymphocyte infusion donor (not recorded which). It is not recorded whose cells these are; they may come from a transplant donor. The V gene is TRBV6-5, the J gene TRBJ1-5; 7 nucleotides match TRBD1. The CDR3 loop is CASSYSRRGTDYSNQPQHF. As DNA, the CDR3 is TGTGCCAGCAGTTACTCGAGACGGGGGACAGACTATAGCAATCAGCCCCAGCATTTT.